The 19 T cell receptor beta chains below come from one sample, sequenced in a study of blood T cells in healthy people across ages. It was with a sample-barcoded 5' primer and a J-beta primer mix that a second PCR of roughly 7 to 11 cycles was run. TCRdb reprocessed the 5' RACE reads with MiXCR, giving one entry per CDR3 protein. In the table there are around 900,000 distinct CDR3 sequences, about 28% of which are singletons. The specimen was blood. The receptor source for this set is a woman older than 75 in good health.

This clonotype has only a few counts. The V call is TRBV4-3, the J call TRBJ1-2, with unresolved D. Trimming took 3 bases from V and 4 from J, leaving 15 bases between them. This CDR3 contains 15 residues. Germline V gene data show CDR1 as LGHNA and CDR2 as YSLEER. The DNA for the CDR3 is TGCGCCAGCAGCCAGGGAGTTGGACTGAGCTATGGCTACACCTTC. Its translation is CASSQGVGLSYGYTF.

This clonotype appeared many times. The V and J genes are TRBV7-2 and TRBJ2-7, with TRBD2 matching over 11 bases. CDR1 is SGHTA and CDR2 is FQGNSA in the germline V gene. CDR3 length equals 16 residues. The V and J ends lost 1 base and 6 bases, in that order; junction bases with no gene match: 8. CDR3 residues: CASSLDAGTSGREQYF. CDR3 DNA sequence: TGTGCCAGCAGCTTAGATGCCGGGACTAGCGGCCGCGAGCAGTACTTC.

This clonotype has at least ten counts. The chain uses TRBV9 and TRBJ1-2, with 8 bases lining up with TRBD1. CDR3 length: 15 residues. The trim removed 4 bases at V and 4 bases at J, leaving 9 bases unmatched. Germline values: CDR1 SGDLS, CDR2 YYNGEE. The CDR3, as DNA: TGTGCCAGCAGCCCCCGACAGGGGACAAGCTATGGCTACACCTTC. This codes for CASSPRQGTSYGYTF. Full variable domain (remainder filled in from reference TRBV9 and TRBJ1-2): DSGVTQTPKHLITATGQRVTLRCSPRSGDLSVYWYQQSLDQGLQFLIQYYNGEERAKGNILERFSAQQFPDLHSELNLSSLELGDSALYFCASSPRQGTSYGYTFGSGTRLTVV.

The V gene is TRBV5-1, the J gene TRBJ2-7, with D possibly TRBD2 on 6 matching bases. The CDR3 has 16 residues. Germline CDR1 reads SGHRS; CDR2 reads YFSETQ. V dropped 3 bases and J dropped 7 bases, with 23 bases sitting between them. The CDR3 DNA reads as TGCGCCAGCAGCTCCACCCGGGACTCAGACCCTAGGGAGCAGTACTTC. Its protein product is CASSSTRDSDPREQYF.

Remarks on this clonotype: A much larger clone lies one base from this, so it may be a read error. The chain uses TRBV5-1 and TRBJ2-3; the match to TRBD2 covers 8 bases. The V segment lost 3 bases and the J segment 6 bases; nucleotides outside the gene matches: 6. Germline V gene sequence: CDR1 SGHRS, CDR2 YFSETQ. The CDR3 totals 14 residues. The CDR3 protein is CASSSRTSWDTQYF. The DNA of the CDR3 is TGCGCCAGCAGCTCCCGGACTAGCTGGGATACGCAGTATTTT.

This clonotype turned up a few times. The chain links TRBV12-3 or TRBV12-4 to TRBJ1-6; TRBD1 aligns across 8 bases. The CDR3 runs 18 residues. J was trimmed by 9 bases and V by 6 bases; bases with no gene match: 19. CDR3: CASRPELIGQGPFSPLHF. DNA of the CDR3: TGTGCCAGCAGACCCGAGTTGATAGGACAGGGCCCCTTTTCACCCCTCCACTTT.

This clonotype was counted at least ten times. In DNA, the CDR3 is TGCAGTGGCACACGCAGGGATACGCAGTATTTT. This encodes CSGTRRDTQYF. The chain has TRBV20-1 and TRBJ2-3; no definite D call. CDR1 and CDR2 (germline): DFQATT, SNEGSKA (reference sequence). V gave up 7 bases and J gave up 6 bases, with 11 bases separating them. The CDR3 contains 11 residues.

The rearrangement uses TRBV11-3 and TRBJ2-3, with 8 bases lining up with TRBD2. Trimming at V came to 5 bases and at J to 4 bases, leaving 14 bases not matched to a gene. From germline, CDR1 is SGHNT and CDR2 YENEEA. The CDR3 loop spans 17 amino acids. The CDR3 region has the DNA TGTGCCAGCAGCCCTAGCAGAGGGCGGGGGGCTCCAGATACGCAGTATTTT. Translated: CASSPSRGRGAPDTQYF.

Note on this clonotype: This clone may be a read error of a much larger clone one base away. The V gene is TRBV6-5, the J gene TRBJ2-5; 10 bases are shared with TRBD1. The J call is in doubt because the DNA end fits TRBJ2-7 better. The germline V gene has CDR1 MNHEY and CDR2 SVGAGI. The CDR3 loop spans 15 amino acids. CDR3 amino acids: CASSLGQGWNSEQYF. DNA for the CDR3: TGTGCCAGCAGCCTGGGACAGGGGTGGAACAGCGAGCAGTACTTC.

About this clonotype itself: One junction end disagrees with the germline gene, perhaps due to a read error. This chain connects TRBV20-1 to TRBJ2-7; the D is unclear. The CDR3 has 14 residues. CDR1 and CDR2 (germline): DFQATT, SNEGSKA (reference sequence). In DNA form, the CDR3 reads TGCAGTGCTAGGTCCATGCTAGACCCCTACAAGCAGTACTTC. This translates into CSARSMLDPYKQYF.

There are a few counts of this clonotype. A read error may account for a junction end that differs from germline. The CDR3 here is CASSSRDKGTDAQYF. The CDR3 bases are TGTGCCAGCAGCTCCCGGGACAAAGGGACAGATGCGCAGTATTTT. This chain joins TRBV11-2 and TRBJ2-3, with TRBD1 matching over 7 bases. Germline V gene sequence: CDR1 SGHAT, CDR2 FQNNGV. The length of the CDR3 is 15 residues.

This clonotype was recorded a few times. This sequence joins TRBV7-9 and TRBJ1-1; D may be TRBD1 (5 bases). The CDR3 runs 14 residues. Germline loops: CDR1 SEHNR, CDR2 FQNEAQ (reference sequence). The V end was cut by 2 bases, the J end by 6 bases, with 13 bases between. The CDR3 DNA follows: TGTGCCAGCAGCTTATCCCCAGGGATGGCTGAAGCTTTCTTT. Its protein is CASSLSPGMAEAFF.

The chain links TRBV6-2 or TRBV6-3 to TRBJ2-3, with 8 bases identical to TRBD2. Trimming cost V 6 bases and J 8 bases; bases outside gene matches: 13. Looked up from germline, CDR1 is MNHEY and CDR2 is SVGEGT. The CDR3 covers 15 residues. This CDR3 is CASRDPGGPSGTQYF. In DNA form, the CDR3 reads TGTGCCAGCAGAGACCCGGGGGGGCCGTCAGGTACGCAGTATTTT.

The chain links TRBV20-1 to TRBJ2-1; D may be TRBD2 (6 bases). The germline V and J ends were trimmed by 8 bases and 2 bases, with 13 bases remaining between them. The CDR3 runs to 13 residues. Per the germline V gene, CDR1 is DFQATT and CDR2 is SNEGSKA (reference sequence). The DNA of the CDR3 is TGCAGTACAAGGAGGGTGACCTACAATGAGCAGTTCTTC. Protein product: CSTRRVTYNEQFF.

A note on this clonotype: Given a much more abundant clone one base away, this may be a read error. The chain is built from TRBV5-5 and TRBJ2-1; D remains unclear. The CDR3 covers 13 residues. Germline CDR1 is SGHKS and CDR2 is YYEKEE (reference sequence). Trimming shortened V by 1 base and J by 10 bases, and 12 bases separated the two germline ends. The CDR3 region is CASSLTRLGEQFF. CDR3 coding DNA: TGTGCCAGCAGCTTGACCAGACTTGGAGAGCAGTTCTTC.

This clonotype appeared a few times. This may be a read error, as it is one base from a much larger clone. This chain joins TRBV12-3 or TRBV12-4 and TRBJ2-7; the D is unclear. The CDR3 consists of 11 residues. Trimming took off 1 base at V and 8 bases at J, with 6 bases between the two ends. CDR3 loop: CASSLGLQQYF. DNA for the CDR3: TGTGCCAGCAGTTTAGGGCTCCAGCAGTACTTC.

This clonotype occurred many times. The J gene is TRBJ2-7, the V gene TRBV20-1; 10 bases are shared with TRBD2. J lost 1 base, V lost 6 bases, and 15 bases had no gene match. This CDR3 region has 17 residues. CDR1 is DFQATT, CDR2 SNEGSKA, per germline (reference sequence). The CDR3 coding sequence is TGCAGTGCAATCCCGGGACTAGCGATACCTAATTCCTACGAGCAGTACTTC. It encodes CSAIPGLAIPNSYEQYF.

The chain uses TRBV7-2 and TRBJ1-5; D possibly corresponds to TRBD1 (6 bases). Looked up from germline, CDR1 is SGHTA and CDR2 is FQGNSA. The CDR3 runs to 14 residues. Trimming cost V 9 bases and J 3 bases, with 15 bases left between them. The CDR3 DNA sequence: TGTGCCAGTGGGGGCAGGGGAACCAATCAGCCCCAGCATTTT. Residues: CASGGRGTNQPQHF.

A word on this clonotype: A read error may be the cause here, since a much bigger clone is one base away. The chain has TRBV20-1 and TRBJ1-2, with 10 bases that match TRBD1. Germline V CDR1 and CDR2: DFQATT, SNEGSKA (reference sequence). This CDR3 is 13 amino acids long. The CDR3 DNA sequence: TGCAGTGCGAGGACAGGGGGAACCTATAGCTACACCTTC. It specifies CSARTGGTYSYTF.